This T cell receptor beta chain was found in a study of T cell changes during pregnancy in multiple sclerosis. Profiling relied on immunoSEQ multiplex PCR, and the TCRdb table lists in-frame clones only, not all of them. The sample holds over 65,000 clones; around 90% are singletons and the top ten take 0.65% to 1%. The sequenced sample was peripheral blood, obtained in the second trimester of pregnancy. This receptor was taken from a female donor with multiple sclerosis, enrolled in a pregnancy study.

The CDR3 bases are TGTGCCAGCACCCAGACTCAAACGGGCGAGCAGTACTTC. Residues: CASTQTQTGEQYF. V and J are TRBV6-5 and TRBJ2-7; D call uncertain. The V end was cut by 7 bases, the J end by 6 bases, with 16 bases between. Germline assignment: CDR1 MNHEY and CDR2 SVGAGI. The CDR3 contains 13 residues.